This TCR beta chain came from a study of T-cell reconstitution after alpha-beta-depleted transplantation in children (TCRdb year 2016). For the study in its entirety: Using TCR repertoire profiling, the study quantitatively followed how T-cell immune reconstitution unfolded in children after TCRalphabeta/CD19-depleted allogeneic hematopoietic cell transplantation.

The cysteine opens and the phenylalanine closes a CDR3 of 16 amino acids. This entry keeps only the CDR3 DNA: 48 bases, framed from base 1. Looking up the germline V gene (reference sequence) yields CDR1 LGHDT and CDR2 YNNKEL. V was cut back by 4 bases and J by 3 bases, leaving a gap of 18 bases between them. The library was produced with PCR. TCRdb records Illumina HiSeq 2500 as the sequencer. To normalize quantification of the TCRbeta repertoire, the TCR libraries were built with molecular barcoding that relied on unique molecular identifiers. In TCRdb, the public reads were trimmed at Q25 with fastp and aligned with MiXCR, with productive beta chains retained. Every distinct CDR3 protein forms one entry, paired with its most common genes and DNA. A total of 600,000 to 700,000 distinct CDR3 sequences appear in this sample, around 13% of them only once. About 0.79% of the sample rests with the top ten.

This clonotype turned up a few times. It lacks a known antigen. The input lacks base qualities; no much larger clone sits a single base away. The treatment or condition label of this sample denotes: allogeneic hematopoietic cell transplantation with graft depleted of TCRalphabeta T cells and CD19 B cells. TCRalphabeta/CD19-depleted allogeneic hematopoietic cell grafts were given to the transplant recipients, all of whom were children. General conclusions and limits of the study: In some patients, high TCRbeta diversity at day 60 was attributed to recipient T cells and intrathymic progenitors that had survived conditioning. The apparently early alphabetaT-cell count recovery about two months after transplant was reportedly dependent on only several hundred rapidly expanded clones derived from non-depleted graft cells. The frequencies of hyperexpanded clones fell over the following months, and after one year, T-cell counts and TCRbeta diversity were mostly attributed to newly produced T cells.

Here the sequenced sample was PBMCs, taken before TCRalphabeta/CD19-depleted stem cell transplant. Rearrangement joined TRBV3-1 to TRBJ1-2; matching of 5 bases hints at TRBD1 as the D gene. The TCR originated in a girl aged 2 to 9 with congenital amegakaryocytic thrombocytopenia, due to receive a stem cell transplant. The nucleotide sequence is TGTGCCAGCAGCCTGGAATCGCGGGGGATCTACTATGGCTACACCTTC. This gives the protein CASSLESRGIYYGYTF.